The source of this TCR beta chain is a study of OX40 agonist ivuxolimab in advanced cancers. In the study overall: Patients' therapy was ivuxolimab, an antibody that acts as an agonist of OX40 (CD134). Every 2 weeks, patients got intravenous ivuxolimab at one of six dose levels (0.01-10 mg/kg). Whole-study results and caveats: Within 6 weeks, CD4+ and CD8+ blood T cells expanded clonally at 0.1 to 3.0 mg/kg. Among the lowest levels of clonal expansion were found in partial responders at 0.1-3.0 mg/kg.

TCRdb keeps only in-frame clones here, not all; method: immunoSEQ multiplex PCR. Here the sample spans 80,000 or so clones, approximately 89% being singletons. CDR3 length: 15 amino acids. V was clipped by 5 bases and J by 5 bases; unmatched bases: 9. The germline V gene encodes CDR1 SGHTA and CDR2 FQGTGA. The sample holds one count of this clone. Its antigen is not known. This chain joins TRBV7-3 and TRBJ2-5; 9 bases fit TRBD2. This specimen was CD4+ or CD8+ T cells sorted from blood, taken in a trial of the OX40 agonist ivuxolimab. The TCR originated in an adult with an advanced solid tumor such as melanoma, head and neck, liver or kidney cancer. CDR3 sequence (DNA): TGTGCCAGCAGCCCCGGGACTAGCTTTTTCGAGACCCAGTACTTC. It translates to CASSPGTSFFETQYF. Supplemented by reference TRBV7-3 and TRBJ2-5, the full variable domain reads GAGVSQTPSNKVTEKGKYVELRCDPISGHTALYWYRQSLGQGPEFLIYFQGTGAADDSGLPNDRFFAVRPEGSVSTLKIQRTERGDSAVYLCASSPGTSFFETQYFGPGTRLLVL.